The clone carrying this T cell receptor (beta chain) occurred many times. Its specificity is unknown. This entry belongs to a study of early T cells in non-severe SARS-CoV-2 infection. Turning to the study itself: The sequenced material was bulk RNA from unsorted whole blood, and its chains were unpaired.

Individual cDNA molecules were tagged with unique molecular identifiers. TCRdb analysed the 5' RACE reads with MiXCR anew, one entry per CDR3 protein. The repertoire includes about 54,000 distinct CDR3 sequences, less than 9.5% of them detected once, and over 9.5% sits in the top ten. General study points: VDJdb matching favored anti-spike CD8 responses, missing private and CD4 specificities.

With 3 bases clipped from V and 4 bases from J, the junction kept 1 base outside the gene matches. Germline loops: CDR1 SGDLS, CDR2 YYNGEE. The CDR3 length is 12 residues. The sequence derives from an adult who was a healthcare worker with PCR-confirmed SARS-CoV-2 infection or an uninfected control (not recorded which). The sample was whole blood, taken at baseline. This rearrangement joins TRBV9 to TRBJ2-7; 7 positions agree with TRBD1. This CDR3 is CASSATGYEQYF. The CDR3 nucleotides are TGTGCCAGCAGCGCGACAGGGTACGAGCAGTACTTC. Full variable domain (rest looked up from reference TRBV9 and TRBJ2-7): DSGVTQTPKHLITATGQRVTLRCSPRSGDLSVYWYQQSLDQGLQFLIQYYNGEERAKGNILERFSAQQFPDLHSELNLSSLELGDSALYFCASSATGYEQYFGPGTRLTVT.